This T cell receptor beta chain was found in a study of response to subunit inactivated influenza vaccine. Regarding this clonotype: What it recognizes is unknown. A read error may produce the germline difference seen at one junction end.

TCRdb reanalysed the RT-PCR reads using MiXCR and keeps one entry per CDR3 protein. The sample holds approximately 520,000 distinct CDR3 sequences, approximately 24% seen once. Study-level findings and limits: Authors suggested each seasonal influenza vaccination recruits few new T cells.

The germline CDR1 and CDR2 sequences are SGHTA and FQGNSA. CDR3 length: 12 amino acids. The TCR comes from a man aged 45-65 years who received an inactivated influenza vaccine. This chain connects TRBV7-2 to TRBJ2-2; tentatively, D is TRBD2 (6 bases). The input for sequencing was CD4+ T cells sorted from PBMCs, taken less than 6 days after vaccination. CDR3 loop: CASSLAYGGLFF. The CDR3 region has the DNA TGTGCCAGCAGCTTAGCTTACGGGGGGCTGTTTTTT.